The present TCR beta chain was sequenced within a study of T cells in localized non-small cell lung cancer. Germline V gene sequence: CDR1 DFQATT, CDR2 SNEGSKA (reference sequence). The CDR3 contains 11 residues. Between the trimmed V and J ends, which lost 5 bases and 10 bases, there was a span of 12 bases. Study results and limitations: Owing to sequencing of a solitary tumor region, heterogeneity cannot be discounted. Clonality of T cells reached its maximum in uninvolved adjacent lung, surpassing tumor. A median about 62 of the top 100 tumor clones appeared in adjacent lung.

As to this clone: The antigen remains unidentified.

TCRdb's copy holds only in-frame clones and misses some; the assay was immunoSEQ multiplex PCR. The profile shows around 41,000 clones, 83% of them singletons. The clonotype originates from a man aged 35-69 years with stage II lung adenocarcinoma. Sequencing was performed on PBMCs, taken before any cancer treatment. This chain joins TRBV20-1 and TRBJ2-1; no clear D. The CDR3 here is CSAGERGEQFF. CDR3 DNA sequence: TGCAGTGCTGGGGAACGCGGCGAGCAGTTCTTC.